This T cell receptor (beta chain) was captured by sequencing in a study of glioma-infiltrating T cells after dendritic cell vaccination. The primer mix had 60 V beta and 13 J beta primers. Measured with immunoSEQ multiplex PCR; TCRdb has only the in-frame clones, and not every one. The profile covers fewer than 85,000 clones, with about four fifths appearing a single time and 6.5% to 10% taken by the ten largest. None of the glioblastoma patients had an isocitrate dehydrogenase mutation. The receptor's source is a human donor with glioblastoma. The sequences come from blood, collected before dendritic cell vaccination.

CDR3 protein: CASSGENRGSAFF. CDR3 sequence (DNA): TGTGCCAGTAGTGGGGAAAACAGGGGAAGTGCTTTCTTT. The V gene is TRBV19, the J gene TRBJ1-1; TRBD1 matches 7 bases. Germline-derived CDR1 and CDR2 are LNHDA and SQIVND (reference sequence). There are 13 residues in the CDR3. V lost 5 bases and J lost 11; bases outside the gene matches: 11.